This T cell receptor (beta chain) was obtained from a study of blood T cells in healthy people across ages. Findings and caveats of the study: Per-million-T-cell TCR beta diversity fell roughly linearly with age. In long-lived donors, naive CD4+ cell counts and diversity exceeded those of aged donors. Expanded clonotype shifts may have been confounded, as the donors had an unknown CMV status.

The CDR3 totals 14 residues. The V and J ends lost 1 base and 8 bases respectively, with 14 bases between them. The use of a sample-barcoded 5' primer and a J-beta primer mix characterized a second PCR of roughly 7 to 11 cycles. Each CDR3 protein is one row after TCRdb ran MiXCR on the 5' RACE reads. The data hold about 1.8 million distinct CDR3 sequences, with less than 50% observed a single time. This clonotype was seen only a few times. Antigen: not known. The source material was blood. This TCR derives from a woman in her 40s in good health. The chain is built from TRBV12-3 or TRBV12-4 and TRBJ1-2; D ambiguous. The CDR3 loop reads CASSLGAGSGGYTF. In DNA, the CDR3 is TGTGCCAGCAGTTTAGGGGCGGGTTCAGGAGGCTACACCTTC.